Here is one TCR beta chain with its context. Its antigen is unknown. This specimen comes from a study of CD8 T cells in ankylosing spondylitis. Study-level results: Made up of fewer than ten highly homologous variants, a TCR beta motif appeared characteristic of ankylosing spondylitis blood.

CDR1 is SGHRS, CDR2 YFSETQ, per germline. V was cut by 4 bases and J by 0 bases, with 14 bases left in between. CDR3 length equals 16 residues. TCRdb reprocessed the 5' RACE reads via MiXCR and lists one record per CDR3 protein. The sample shows fewer than 400,000 distinct CDR3 sequences, approximately 20% of them seen only once. Sequencing was done on a sample of blood, either unsorted or a sorted T cell fraction (not recorded which). The J gene is TRBJ2-1, the V gene TRBV5-1; no reliable D call. The sequence derives from a male donor with ankylosing spondylitis. The CDR3 reads CASSPPRVSSYNEQFF. The CDR3 DNA reads TGCGCCAGCAGCCCCCCTCGGGTAAGCTCCTACAATGAGCAGTTCTTC.